This passage covers 5 T cell receptor beta chains from one sample sequenced in a study of cytotoxic CD8 clonotypes in ibrutinib-treated CLL. Assay used: immunoSEQ multiplex PCR; TCRdb lists only in-frame clones, some missing. The sample consists of roughly 130,000 clones, 91% of them appearing once. The input for sequencing was PBMCs, taken after 12 months of ibrutinib treatment. These TCRs come from a human donor with chronic lymphocytic leukemia.

The rearrangement uses TRBV6-5 and TRBJ2-4, with TRBD2 matching 7 bases. From germline, CDR1 is MNHEY and CDR2 SVGAGI. The CDR3 runs to 13 residues. V lost 5 bases to trimming and J lost 7 bases; unmatched junction nucleotides: 5. CDR3 in amino acids: CASSLGEGNIQYF. The CDR3 coding sequence is TGTGCCAGCAGTCTGGGGGAGGGGAACATTCAGTACTTC.

This clone was observed a single time. The V and J genes are TRBV7-2 and TRBJ1-5; TRBD1 matches at 7 bases. Trimming took 2 bases from V and 1 from J; bases not matched to a gene: 5. The CDR3 loop spans 16 amino acids. Germline V gene lookup returns CDR1 SGHTA and CDR2 FQGNSA. The CDR3 nucleotides are TGTGCCAGCAGCTTAAAACAGGGGACCAGCAATCAGCCCCAGCATTTT. Protein: CASSLKQGTSNQPQHF.

This chain connects TRBV19 to TRBJ2-2; TRBD2 matches at 12 bases. The CDR3 has 18 amino acids. Germline-derived CDR1 and CDR2 are LNHDA and SQIVND (reference sequence). V shed 7 bases and J 5 bases; nucleotides not matched to a gene: 14. The CDR3 reads CASTPGLAGGLQTGELFF. CDR3 bases: TGTGCCAGTACCCCTGGGCTAGCGGGAGGGCTTCAAACCGGGGAGCTGTTTTTT.

This chain joins TRBV5-1 and TRBJ2-7; 9 bases match TRBD2. The CDR3 totals 15 residues. Germline lookup yields CDR1 SGHRS and CDR2 YFSETQ. V shed 0 bases, J shed 4 bases, and the junction held 5 bases outside the gene matches. The CDR3 sequence: CASSLDRTSVYEQYF. The CDR3 bases are TGCGCCAGCAGCTTGGACCGGACTAGCGTGTACGAGCAGTACTTC.

This clone was picked up one time. V is TRBV5-1 and J is TRBJ1-5; TRBD1 agrees at 9 bases. Germline V lookup: CDR1 SGHRS, CDR2 YFSETQ. The CDR3 runs 17 residues. The J segment lost 6 bases and the V segment lost 5 bases, leaving 15 bases of the junction unmatched. The CDR3 region is CASSSGPMGQGFQPQHF. Here the CDR3 DNA reads TGCGCCAGCAGTAGTGGGCCCATGGGACAGGGTTTTCAGCCCCAGCATTTT.